The present T cell receptor beta chain was sequenced within a study of blood T cells in healthy people across ages. Whole-study findings and limits: Diversity was higher, and naive CD4+ cells more numerous, in long-lived donors than in aged donors.

The donors, all healthy, were Caucasians living in Russia, aged roughly 6 to 95. On this clonotype: The antigen is unknown.

Combining a sample-barcoded 5' primer with a J-beta primer mix, a second PCR ran for about 7 to 11 cycles. Each cDNA molecule was tagged by a template-switch adaptor with 12 random nucleotides. Via MiXCR, TCRdb re-called the 5' RACE reads, giving one row per CDR3 protein. The sample has approximately 760,000 distinct CDR3 sequences; 20% to 30% are singletons. V dropped 0 bases and J dropped 4 bases, with 7 bases sitting between them. This CDR3 has 13 residues. Germline CDR1 SGDLS, CDR2 YYNGEE. This sample also belongs to another study, concerning T cells of mothers and their children. From that report: All donors were healthy and Caucasian; they were a few mothers and their six children.

Source material: blood. This TCR was recovered from a boy between 5 and 17 years old in good health. V is TRBV9 and J is TRBJ1-2; unclear D gene. The CDR3 region is CASSVDGIYGYTF. The CDR3 nucleotides read TGTGCCAGCAGCGTAGACGGAATCTATGGCTACACCTTC.